The 32 T cell receptor beta chains presented below share a single source sample, sequenced in a study of T cells in Graves' hyperthyroidism and ophthalmopathy. Amplification yielded TCR beta CDR3 regions, with RNA transcripts as the source. During a first-round RT-PCR of the TCR CDR3, the HTBI primer set was used. TCRdb processed the multiplex PCR reads anew with MiXCR; each CDR3 protein has one entry. The sample includes some 570,000 distinct CDR3 sequences, 11% to 15% of them seen just once. The sequenced sample consisted of blood. These TCRs come from a woman under 30 with Graves' ophthalmopathy.

This clonotype has at least ten counts. The chain joins TRBV2 to TRBJ1-1, with 8 bases identical to TRBD1. This CDR3 comprises 13 residues. After removal of 10 bases from V and 2 bases from J, the junction contained 6 bases not matched to a gene. The germline V gene has CDR1 SNHLY and CDR2 FYNNEI. CDR3 amino acids: CAIHRGGNTEAFF. The CDR3 DNA sequence: TGTGCCATACACAGGGGGGGCAACACTGAAGCTTTCTTT.

In the case of this clonotype: This may arise from a read error, as a much more abundant clone is one base away. The chain is built from TRBV6-5 and TRBJ2-5, with D maybe TRBD2 (5 bases). The CDR3 is made up of 14 amino acids. Germline loops: CDR1 MNHEY, CDR2 SVGAGI. Trimming took 0 bases from V and 4 from J, leaving 9 bases between them. CDR3 nucleotides: TGTGCCAGCAGTTACTCTACGGGAACAGAGACCCAGTACTTC. This translates into CASSYSTGTETQYF.

The chain carries TRBV4-1 and TRBJ1-2, with TRBD1 matching 9 bases. Germline V gene data show CDR1 as MGHRA and CDR2 as YSYEKL. The CDR3 sequence is 16 residues long. V lost 3 bases to trimming and J lost 0 bases; unmatched junction nucleotides: 5. The CDR3 nucleotides read TGCGCCAGCAGCCAGCCTCGGGACAGGGCTAACTATGGCTACACCTTC. It specifies CASSQPRDRANYGYTF.

This clonotype was counted many times. V and J are TRBV19 and TRBJ1-1, with unresolved D. Looked up from germline, CDR1 is LNHDA and CDR2 is SQIVND (reference sequence). Trimming cost V 3 bases and J 6 bases, with 11 bases left between them. The CDR3 loop spans 13 amino acids. This CDR3 reads CASSMEVRPEAFF. The CDR3 region has the DNA TGTGCCAGTAGTATGGAAGTACGACCTGAAGCTTTCTTT.

The V call is TRBV6-2 or TRBV6-3, the J call TRBJ2-4; D unclear. Trimming removed 2 bases from V and 7 bases from J, with 6 bases in between. The CDR3 has 12 amino acids. CDR1 is MNHEY, CDR2 SVGEGT, per germline. CDR3 amino acids: CASSYDPNIQYF. The CDR3 DNA follows: TGTGCCAGCAGTTACGACCCGAACATTCAGTACTTC.

The V and J genes are TRBV15 and TRBJ1-2; D remains ambiguous. V was trimmed by 0 bases and J by 6 bases, leaving 17 bases between them. CDR1 is LNHNV and CDR2 is YYDKDF in the germline V gene (reference sequence). The CDR3 has 16 amino acids. In DNA form, the CDR3 reads TGTGCCACCAGCAGAGACACCTCGGGATTACTCGATGGCTACACCTTC. Protein sequence: CATSRDTSGLLDGYTF.

This rearrangement joins TRBV28 to TRBJ2-3; 14 bases align to TRBD2. Per the germline V gene, CDR1 is MDHEN and CDR2 is SYDVKM. The CDR3 consists of 18 residues. Trimming cost V 8 bases and J 0 bases; bases outside gene matches: 10. The CDR3, as DNA: TGTGCCAGCGGAAAACCGGGACTAGCGGGAGTAAGCACAGATACGCAGTATTTT. It is translated as CASGKPGLAGVSTDTQYF.

The sample holds many counts of this clonotype. The V and J genes are TRBV5-1 and TRBJ2-3; TRBD2 aligns across 9 bases. Germline V lookup: CDR1 SGHRS, CDR2 YFSETQ. Unmatched junction bases numbered 6, after V lost 6 bases and J lost 1 base. This CDR3 has 15 residues. The CDR3 DNA is TGCGCCAGCACTGGGGTAGCGGGAGGCACAGATACGCAGTATTTT. This encodes CASTGVAGGTDTQYF.

The gene calls are TRBV27 and TRBJ1-6; D is perhaps TRBD1 (6 bases). Germline values: CDR1 MNHEY, CDR2 SMNVEV (reference sequence). The CDR3 totals 14 residues. The V end was cut by 3 bases, the J end by 5 bases, with 8 bases between. This CDR3 is CASSFGQHNSPLHF. The DNA of the CDR3 is TGTGCCAGCAGTTTCGGACAGCATAATTCACCCCTCCACTTT.

This clonotype was found many times. The chain recombines TRBV11-2 with TRBJ2-5, with D possibly matching TRBD1 (6 bases). Germline V gene lookup returns CDR1 SGHAT and CDR2 FQNNGV. The CDR3 runs to 15 residues. V lost 1 base, J lost 4 bases, and 13 bases lay in between. CDR3 sequence reads: CASSLGGTSGETQYF. The CDR3 DNA follows: TGTGCCAGCAGCTTAGGGGGGACATCTGGAGAGACCCAGTACTTC.

The V and J genes are TRBV18 and TRBJ2-2; D may be TRBD2 (5 bases). Trimming stripped 4 bases from V and 0 bases from J, with 9 bases between. The CDR3 sequence is 15 residues long. Germline CDR1 is KGHSH and CDR2 is LQKENI. As DNA, the CDR3 is TGTGCCAGCTCACGAGCGGTCCCGAACACCGGGGAGCTGTTTTTT. Protein product: CASSRAVPNTGELFF.

As regards this clonotype: Being one base from a much bigger clone, this may be a read error. This chain joins TRBV20-1 and TRBJ2-4; 7 bases line up with TRBD1. The V gene's germline CDR1 is DFQATT and CDR2 SNEGSKA (reference sequence). Losses at the gene ends were 8 bases for V and 4 bases for J; bases not matched to a gene: 14. The CDR3 is 15 amino acids. In DNA, the CDR3 is TGCAGTCCCGCAATGACCGAGACAGGGAAAAACATTCAGTACTTC. Its protein is CSPAMTETGKNIQYF.

This chain uses TRBV20-1 with TRBJ2-1; 9 nucleotides match TRBD2. The CDR3 totals 14 residues. Germline V gene sequence: CDR1 DFQATT, CDR2 SNEGSKA (reference sequence). Trimming took 5 bases from V and 1 from J; bases not matched to a gene: 3. The CDR3 region is CSAPTSGSYNEQFF. DNA for the CDR3: TGCAGTGCTCCGACTAGCGGTTCCTACAATGAGCAGTTCTTC.

The chain combines TRBV12-3 or TRBV12-4 with TRBJ1-5; D unclear. Trimming pared 5 bases from V and 3 bases from J, leaving 14 bases between. This CDR3 comprises 15 residues. The CDR3 reads CASSGREGDNQPQHF. The CDR3 bases are TGTGCCAGCAGTGGTCGGGAAGGCGACAATCAGCCCCAGCATTTT.

V gene TRBV19 combines with J gene TRBJ2-4; D possibly corresponds to TRBD1 (5 bases). Between the trimmed V and J ends, which lost 8 bases and 6 bases, there was a span of 11 bases. CDR1 is LNHDA, CDR2 SQIVND, per germline (reference sequence). This CDR3 contains 12 residues. In DNA form, the CDR3 reads TGTGCCAGTTTGGACAAAGTAAACATTCAGTACTTC. It is translated as CASLDKVNIQYF. Full variable domain (outside the CDR3, taken from reference TRBV19 and TRBJ2-4): DGGITQSPKYLFRKEGQNVTLSCEQNLNHDAMYWYRQDPGQGLRLIYYSQIVNDFQKGDIAEGYSVSREKKESFPLTVTSAQKNPTAFYLCASLDKVNIQYFGAGTRLSVL.

This clonotype turned up a few times. This sequence joins TRBV29-1 and TRBJ1-4; a weak D match, TRBD1 (6 bases). Trimming removed 4 bases from V and 5 bases from J, with 11 bases in between. Germline assignment: CDR1 SQVTM and CDR2 ANQGSEA. This CDR3 spans 13 amino acids. Here the CDR3 DNA reads TGCAGCGTTGCCCGGACAGAGAATGAAAAACTGTTTTTT. Its protein product is CSVARTENEKLFF.

This clonotype was recorded a few times. This chain joins TRBV19 and TRBJ2-7; 7 bases are a match to TRBD1. The CDR3 loop spans 17 amino acids. J was trimmed by 6 bases and V by 0 bases; bases with no gene match: 14. Germline CDR1 LNHDA, CDR2 SQIVND (reference sequence). CDR3 DNA sequence: TGTGCCAGTAGTATAGATAGGGGTCTACAGGGGCTGCGCGAGCAGTACTTC. Protein: CASSIDRGLQGLREQYF.

This clonotype has a count of ten or more. J is TRBJ2-3 and V is TRBV5-1, with 9 bases that match TRBD2. V lost 3 bases, J lost 3 bases, and 5 bases stayed unmatched. The CDR3 has 15 amino acids. Germline V lookup: CDR1 SGHRS, CDR2 YFSETQ. The CDR3 spells CASSYSGRGTDTQYF. In DNA form, the CDR3 reads TGCGCCAGCAGCTATAGCGGGAGAGGTACAGATACGCAGTATTTT.

This chain links TRBV7-9 with TRBJ1-5; 9 nucleotides match TRBD1. With 5 bases clipped from V and 2 bases from J, the junction kept 10 bases outside the gene matches. The CDR3 covers 17 residues. From germline, CDR1 is SEHNR and CDR2 FQNEAQ (reference sequence). CDR3 sequence (DNA): TGTGCCAGCAGCGGCCGACAGGGGGAGGATGGCAATCAGCCCCAGCATTTT. This encodes CASSGRQGEDGNQPQHF.

This clonotype was seen repeatedly, ten times or more. The chain uses TRBV27 and TRBJ1-4; D uncertain. The ends were cut back, 7 bases at V and 7 bases at J, with 16 bases in the middle. In germline, CDR1 is MNHEY, CDR2 SMNVEV (reference sequence). This CDR3 has 14 residues. The CDR3 DNA is TGTGCCAGCAACCCGGGCCTCGTACGTGAAAAACTGTTTTTT. It translates to CASNPGLVREKLFF.

This chain links TRBV6-1 with TRBJ1-3; D gene ambiguous. Trimming removed 5 bases at V and 0 bases at J, with 17 bases between. Germline CDR1 reads MNHNS; CDR2 reads SASEGT. This CDR3 spans 17 amino acids. Written as DNA, the CDR3 is TGTGCCAGCAGTACCTCCCGGACGCCGTCCTCTGGAAACACCATATATTTT. Protein: CASSTSRTPSSGNTIYF.

This clonotype appeared many times. This sequence joins TRBV11-2 and TRBJ2-7; D is unresolved. CDR1 is SGHAT and CDR2 is FQNNGV in the germline V gene. V lost 6 bases to trimming and J lost 10 bases, with 16 bases between them. The CDR3 has 12 amino acids. The CDR3 here is CASSQGESGQYF. The CDR3 nucleotides are TGTGCCAGCAGTCAAGGAGAGAGTGGACAGTACTTC.

This chain links TRBV20-1 with TRBJ2-7; 15 bases fit TRBD2. Germline CDR1 and CDR2: DFQATT and SNEGSKA (reference sequence). The CDR3 runs to 17 residues. Unmatched junction bases numbered 10, after V lost 5 bases and J lost 2 bases. The CDR3 region has the DNA TGCAGTGCTGACCCTGGACTAGCGGGAGGGATCGCCTACGAGCAGTACTTC. It is translated as CSADPGLAGGIAYEQYF.

This clonotype has ten or more counts. The chain uses TRBV12-3 or TRBV12-4 and TRBJ2-7; TRBD1 is a possible D gene (6 bases). This CDR3 comprises 12 residues. V dropped 6 bases and J dropped 2 bases, with 8 bases sitting between them. The CDR3 here is CASSGQPYEQYF. CDR3 nucleotides: TGTGCCAGCAGCGGACAGCCCTACGAGCAGTACTTC.

The chain has TRBV11-3 and TRBJ2-7, with 7 positions matching TRBD1. CDR1 is SGHNT, CDR2 YENEEA, per germline. The V and J ends lost 5 bases and 2 bases, in that order; junction bases with no gene match: 12. The CDR3 contains 16 residues. This CDR3 reads CASSQAGTGTAYEQYF. The CDR3 DNA reads TGTGCCAGCAGCCAAGCCGGGACCGGGACAGCCTACGAGCAGTACTTC.

This clonotype occurred many times. V is TRBV28 and J is TRBJ1-1, with D possibly TRBD1 on 6 matching bases. The V end was cut by 6 bases, the J end by 4 bases, with 15 bases between. CDR3 length: 14 residues. Germline lookup yields CDR1 MDHEN and CDR2 SYDVKM. The CDR3: CASRALDRFTEAFF. DNA of the CDR3: TGTGCCAGCAGGGCCTTGGACAGATTCACTGAAGCTTTCTTT.

This clonotype came up many times. The chain joins TRBV20-1 to TRBJ2-5; TRBD2 aligns across 13 bases. V gave up 5 bases and J gave up 3 bases; unmatched junction bases: 6. Germline-derived CDR1 and CDR2 are DFQATT and SNEGSKA (reference sequence). The CDR3 has 15 residues. CDR3 DNA: TGCAGTGCTTACGGGACTAGCGGGATCGAAGAGACCCAGTACTTC. Translating it yields CSAYGTSGIEETQYF.

V gene TRBV20-1 combines with J gene TRBJ1-5; the D is unclear. Deletions cut 6 bases from V and 6 bases from J, with 12 bases between. The germline V gene has CDR1 DFQATT and CDR2 SNEGSKA (reference sequence). CDR3 length: 12 residues. CDR3 sequence (DNA): TGCAGTGCCGCGGCCGCTTTTCAGCCCCAGCATTTT. It translates to CSAAAAFQPQHF.

This chain joins TRBV20-1 and TRBJ1-2; no clear D. V was trimmed by 3 bases and J by 1 base, leaving 6 bases between them. Germline V gives CDR1 DFQATT, CDR2 SNEGSKA (reference sequence). This CDR3 is built from 12 residues. CDR3 sequence reads: CSASRHNYGYTF. CDR3 DNA sequence: TGCAGTGCTAGCAGGCATAACTATGGCTACACCTTC.

There are many counts of this clonotype. The rearrangement joins TRBV20-1 to TRBJ1-4; TRBD1 matches 9 bases. The CDR3 is 13 residues long. CDR1 DFQATT and CDR2 SNEGSKA come from the germline V gene (reference sequence). With V trimmed by 6 bases and J by 6 bases, 5 bases remained unmatched. CDR3 region: CSALTGGDEKLFF. The CDR3 DNA follows: TGCAGTGCCCTGACAGGGGGGGATGAAAAACTGTTTTTT.

This clonotype occurred many times. This sequence joins TRBV29-1 and TRBJ1-2; 8 bases match TRBD1. This CDR3 has 12 residues. V lost 7 bases and J lost 6; bases outside the gene matches: 7. The germline V gene encodes CDR1 SQVTM and CDR2 ANQGSEA. The CDR3 DNA reads TGCAGCGCCTCTGAGACAGGGGATGGCTACACCTTC. This gives the protein CSASETGDGYTF.

This clonotype has just a few counts. The chain carries TRBV24-1 and TRBJ2-2, with 9 bases aligning to TRBD1. Germline values: CDR1 KGHDR, CDR2 SFDVKD. The CDR3 loop spans 18 amino acids. Trimming cost V 4 bases and J 5 bases; bases outside gene matches: 13. The CDR3 loop reads CATSETTDRGVKTGELFF. The CDR3 DNA reads TGTGCCACCAGTGAAACAACCGACAGGGGGGTGAAGACCGGGGAGCTGTTTTTT.